Each of the 2 T cell receptor beta chains below was sequenced from the same sample in a study of Ad26.COV2.S vaccination and SARS-CoV-2 variants. The treatment denotes: 19 received Ad26.COV2.S at low or high dose, single or two shots; several received placebo; per-sample allocation not given. Day 63 after the first vaccine or placebo injection was the time point for sampling. Sequencing was performed with immunoSEQ multiplex PCR; in TCRdb, only in-frame clones are kept and a portion is missing. The sample lists 440,000 or so clones, 90% occurring once. Sequences were derived from peripheral blood, sampled in a trial of Ad26.COV2.S vaccine versus placebo. These TCRs come from a person aged 18-60 years who received the Ad26.COV2.S COVID-19 vaccine or a placebo.

The chain has TRBV6-2 or TRBV6-3 and TRBJ2-1; 7 nucleotides line up with TRBD1. V lost 2 bases and J lost 10; bases outside the gene matches: 14. Germline-derived CDR1 and CDR2 are MNHEY and SVGEGT. The CDR3 spans 16 residues. In DNA form, the CDR3 reads TGTGCCAGCAGTTACCCAAACAGGGGTACCTTCTCCGAGCAGTTCTTC. This codes for CASSYPNRGTFSEQFF.

The chain is built from TRBV7-8 and TRBJ2-7; perhaps TRBD1 as D (5 bases). Germline V CDR1 and CDR2: SGHVS, FQNEAQ. The length of the CDR3 is 14 residues. With 0 bases removed from V and 6 bases from J, the gap between germline ends came to 12 bases. CDR3 in DNA: TGTGCCAGCAGCTTAGCAGGGGAAAGGGGCGAGCAGTACTTC. Protein product: CASSLAGERGEQYF.